This T cell receptor beta chain was sequenced in a study of response to subunit inactivated influenza vaccine. TCRdb reprocessed the RT-PCR reads with MiXCR, giving one entry per CDR3 protein. The data hold approximately 680,000 distinct CDR3 sequences, with 15% to 18% observed a single time. This CDR3 is 15 amino acids long. CDR1 is KGHSH, CDR2 LQKENI, per germline. With 2 bases clipped from V and 2 bases from J, the junction kept 5 bases outside the gene matches. The clonotype was recovered from a man aged 50-60 years who received an inactivated influenza vaccine. Source: PBMCs from blood, taken 11 to 12 days after vaccination. This chain uses TRBV18 with TRBJ2-7, with TRBD1 identical over 8 bases. CDR3 nucleotides: TGTGCCAGCTCACCATATAGGACAGGGCCCTACGAGCAGTACTTC. Translating it yields CASSPYRTGPYEQYF.